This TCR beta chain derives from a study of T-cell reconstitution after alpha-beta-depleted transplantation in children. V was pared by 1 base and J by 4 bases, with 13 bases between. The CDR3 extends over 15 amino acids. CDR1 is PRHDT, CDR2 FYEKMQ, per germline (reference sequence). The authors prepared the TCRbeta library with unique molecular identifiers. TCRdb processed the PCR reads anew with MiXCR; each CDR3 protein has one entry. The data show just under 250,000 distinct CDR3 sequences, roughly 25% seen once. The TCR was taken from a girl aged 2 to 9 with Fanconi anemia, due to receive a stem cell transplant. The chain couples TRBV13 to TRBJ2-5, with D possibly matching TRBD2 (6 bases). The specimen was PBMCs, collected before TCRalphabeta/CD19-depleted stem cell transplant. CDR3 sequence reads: CASSLDRGRTETQYF. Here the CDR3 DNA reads TGTGCCAGCAGCTTAGACCGGGGGAGAACAGAGACCCAGTACTTC.